These 18 T cell receptor beta chains came from one sample sequenced in a study of graft-versus-host responses after intestinal transplantation. For these TCRs, the target antigens are not known. Assay: immunoSEQ multiplex PCR; the TCRdb copy retains only in-frame clones and omits some. The sample gives some 150,000 clones, roughly 91% of which show up once; about 0.19% is in the top ten. The starting material was unstimulated CD4+ T cells sorted from spleen or lymph node cells, obtained before intestinal transplant. The receptor source for this set is a human donor who received an intestinal transplant.

The chain links TRBV5-1 to TRBJ1-2, with TRBD1 as a possible D gene (6 bases). The germline V gene has CDR1 SGHRS and CDR2 YFSETQ. The CDR3 is made up of 12 amino acids. The V end lost 2 bases, the J end lost 7 bases, and 9 bases lay between the germline ends. The CDR3 DNA is TGCGCCAGCAGCTTACAGGGTGGTGGCTACACCTTC. Protein product: CASSLQGGGYTF.

The chain employs TRBV6-4 and TRBJ2-5, with TRBD1 identical over 8 bases. The J call may be wrong; the DNA end is better matched by TRBJ2-7. CDR3 size: 19 residues. Germline assignment: CDR1 MRHNA and CDR2 SNTAGT. The CDR3 loop is CASSDVGTGGTFKSYEQYF. The CDR3 DNA is TGTGCCAGCAGTGATGTAGGTACAGGGGGAACCTTTAAGTCCTACGAGCAGTACTTC.

V is TRBV28 and J is TRBJ2-7, with TRBD2 as a possible D gene (5 bases). With 8 bases removed from V and 1 base from J, the gap between germline ends came to 9 bases. The CDR3 sequence is 12 residues long. Germline values: CDR1 MDHEN, CDR2 SYDVKM. CDR3 amino acids: CASHEGSYEQYF. The CDR3 bases are TGTGCCAGCCATGAGGGTTCCTACGAGCAGTACTTC. Full variable domain (outside the CDR3, taken from reference TRBV28 and TRBJ2-7): DVKVTQSSRYLVKRTGEKVFLECVQDMDHENMFWYRQDPGLGLRLIYFSYDVKMKEKGDIPEGYSVSREKKERFSLILESASTNQTSMYLCASHEGSYEQYFGPGTRLTVT.

CDR3 in amino acids: CASRDRHYEQYF. The CDR3 DNA is TGTGCCAGTAGGGACAGGCATTACGAGCAGTACTTC. The gene calls are TRBV19 and TRBJ2-7, with 7 bases aligning to TRBD1. Germline V lookup: CDR1 LNHDA, CDR2 SQIVND (reference sequence). V was clipped by 6 bases and J by 4 bases; unmatched bases: 3. There are 12 residues in the CDR3.

The chain employs TRBV7-2 and TRBJ2-7; weak D call: TRBD1 (5 bases). Germline V gives CDR1 SGHTA, CDR2 FQGNSA. V lost 1 base and J lost 3, with 19 bases in between. The CDR3 length is 17 residues. The CDR3 loop is CASSLELNGANHYEQYF. For the CDR3, the DNA is TGTGCCAGCAGCTTAGAGTTGAATGGGGCTAACCACTACGAGCAGTACTTC.

The chain combines TRBV4-1 with TRBJ2-5, with 9 bases matching TRBD1. The better agreement between TRBJ2-7 and the DNA end casts doubt on the J call. This CDR3 has 15 residues. The germline V gene has CDR1 MGHRA and CDR2 YSYEKL. CDR3 DNA sequence: TGCGCCAGCAGTCAAATTCGGGACAGGGTTTCCGAGCAGTACTTC. The encoded protein is CASSQIRDRVSEQYF.

As regards this clone: Other DNA sequences in this sample translate to the same CDR3. This chain joins TRBV9 and TRBJ2-7; D is uncertain. Germline V gives CDR1 SGDLS, CDR2 YYNGEE. The length of the CDR3 is 13 residues. V lost 0 bases and J 1 base, leaving 5 bases between the germline ends. The CDR3: CASSVGLSYEQYF. The CDR3 DNA is TGTGCCAGCAGCGTAGGGCTATCCTACGAGCAGTACTTC.

The V gene is TRBV4-3, the J gene TRBJ1-3, with 7 positions matching TRBD1. The CDR3 has 15 residues. With V trimmed by 2 bases and J by 2 bases, 3 bases remained unmatched. CDR1 LGHNA and CDR2 YSLEER come from the germline V gene. The CDR3 spells CASSQRQGAGNTIYF. The CDR3 DNA reads as TGCGCCAGCAGCCAACGACAGGGTGCTGGAAACACCATATATTTT.

The chain is built from TRBV29-1 and TRBJ2-7; D is unclear. Germline CDR1 SQVTM, CDR2 ANQGSEA. The V and J ends lost 7 bases and 7 bases respectively, with 20 bases between them. This CDR3 has 13 amino acids. CDR3 residues: CSGSEWHTREQYF. The CDR3 DNA is TGCAGCGGCTCGGAATGGCACACGAGGGAGCAGTACTTC.

V is TRBV28 and J is TRBJ2-3; 7 bases line up with TRBD1. Per germline, CDR1 MDHEN and CDR2 SYDVKM. V shed 4 bases, J shed 0 bases, and the junction held 7 bases outside the gene matches. The CDR3 is made up of 16 amino acids. The CDR3 sequence: CASSSPTGHSTDTQYF. The CDR3, as DNA: TGTGCCAGCAGTTCCCCGACAGGGCATAGCACAGATACGCAGTATTTT.

The chain uses TRBV5-1 and TRBJ1-3; D is uncertain. V was trimmed by 4 bases and J by 5 bases, leaving 13 bases between them. CDR1 and CDR2 (germline): SGHRS, YFSETQ. The CDR3 consists of 14 residues. CDR3 DNA: TGCGCCAGCAGCCAGACGGGCGGGAGAAACACCATATATTTT. Its protein product is CASSQTGGRNTIYF.

The CDR3 sequence: CASQDRPATNEKLFF. The CDR3 DNA follows: TGTGCCAGCCAAGACAGACCCGCAACTAATGAAAAACTGTTTTTT. This chain links TRBV27 with TRBJ1-4; D may be TRBD1 (5 bases). Germline-derived CDR1 and CDR2 are MNHEY and SMNVEV (reference sequence). CDR3 length: 15 residues. With 8 bases removed from V and 0 bases from J, the gap between germline ends came to 13 bases.

The chain is built from TRBV5-1 and TRBJ2-1; D is uncertain. Trimming cost V 4 bases and J 7 bases, with 6 bases left between them. The CDR3 loop spans 11 amino acids. Germline loops: CDR1 SGHRS, CDR2 YFSETQ. The CDR3 coding sequence is TGCGCCAGCAGCAATTCTAATGAGCAGTTCTTC. Amino acids: CASSNSNEQFF.

The V call is TRBV7-2, the J call TRBJ2-1; a weak D match, TRBD2 (6 bases). Trimming cost V 1 base and J 6 bases, with 13 bases left between them. In germline, CDR1 is SGHTA, CDR2 FQGNSA. This CDR3 region has 15 residues. CDR3 region: CASSLGFLEGNEQFF. Here the CDR3 DNA reads TGTGCCAGCAGCTTAGGATTCTTGGAGGGCAATGAGCAGTTCTTC.

This chain uses TRBV18 with TRBJ2-1; 15 bases are shared with TRBD2. The CDR3 loop spans 18 amino acids. The J segment lost 4 bases and the V segment lost 2 bases, leaving 6 bases of the junction unmatched. The germline V gene has CDR1 KGHSH and CDR2 LQKENI. CDR3 sequence: CASSPVGTSGGIYNEQFF. As DNA, the CDR3 is TGTGCCAGCTCACCAGTCGGGACTAGCGGGGGGATTTACAATGAGCAGTTCTTC.

The chain links TRBV19 to TRBJ2-2; D gene unclear. The germline gives CDR1 LNHDA, CDR2 SQIVND (reference sequence). The CDR3 has 13 amino acids. The V end was cut by 2 bases, the J end by 7 bases, with 8 bases between. The CDR3 sequence is CASSILRYGELFF. CDR3 DNA: TGTGCCAGTAGTATACTTCGGTACGGGGAGCTGTTTTTT.

This chain connects TRBV28 to TRBJ2-1; D is possibly TRBD2 (7 bases). The CDR3 totals 15 residues. The V gene lost 3 bases and the J gene lost 4 bases, with 13 bases spanning the gap. Germline values: CDR1 MDHEN, CDR2 SYDVKM. CDR3 in DNA: TGTGCCAGCAGTTTGGGGGGGCCCCGGTACAATGAGCAGTTCTTC. Translation gives CASSLGGPRYNEQFF.

This chain links TRBV6-1 with TRBJ2-5, with D perhaps given as TRBD1 or TRBD2 (5 bases each). Trimming removed 1 base at V and 2 bases at J, with 17 bases between. Germline V gives CDR1 MNHNS, CDR2 SASEGT. This CDR3 has 17 amino acids. The CDR3 nucleotides are TGTGCCAGCAGTGAAGGTCCTTGGGGGTCGGGGCAAGAGACCCAGTACTTC. This encodes CASSEGPWGSGQETQYF.